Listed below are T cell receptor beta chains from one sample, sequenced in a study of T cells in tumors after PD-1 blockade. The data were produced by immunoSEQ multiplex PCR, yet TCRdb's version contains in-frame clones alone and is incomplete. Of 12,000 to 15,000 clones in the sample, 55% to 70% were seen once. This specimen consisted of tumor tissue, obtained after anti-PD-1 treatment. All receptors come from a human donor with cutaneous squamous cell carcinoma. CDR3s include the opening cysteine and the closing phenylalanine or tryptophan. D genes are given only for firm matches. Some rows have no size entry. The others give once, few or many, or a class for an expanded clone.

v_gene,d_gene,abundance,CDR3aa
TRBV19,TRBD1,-,CASSSGQGFSNQPQHF
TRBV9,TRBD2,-,CASSVGVTSGATGELFF
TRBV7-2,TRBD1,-,CASSIGTGGLIYNEQFF
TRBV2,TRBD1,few,CASSTGTGVLYSSYEQYF
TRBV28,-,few,CASRFDGGAGNTIYF
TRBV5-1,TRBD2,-,CASSLEAGGAHF
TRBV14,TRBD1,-,CASSQDWVRAGGNEQFF
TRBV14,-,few,CASSLSSGSGYTF
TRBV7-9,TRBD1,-,CASSIRQGAYEQYF
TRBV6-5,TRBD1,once,CASSYSGTGTYEQYF
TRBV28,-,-,CASIMGGRAEAFF
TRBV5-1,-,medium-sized,CASSLSDRNEQFF
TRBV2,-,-,CASRGPRGTDTQYF
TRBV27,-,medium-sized,CASSLSGIGDSPLHF
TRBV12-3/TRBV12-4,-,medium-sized,CASSLGPANEQFF
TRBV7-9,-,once,CASSLRGATNEKLFF
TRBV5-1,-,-,CASSPATTSYNEQFF
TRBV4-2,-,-,CASRSPGRMNTEAFF
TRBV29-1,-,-,CSVWAIYGYTF
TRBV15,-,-,CATSRGDTSSGNTIYF
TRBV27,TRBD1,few,CASRNLPGTGTYNSPLHF
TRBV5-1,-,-,CASSSRDTSSGNTIYF
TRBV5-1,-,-,CASSGDVRVGEAFF
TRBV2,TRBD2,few,CASKATGVGGETQYF
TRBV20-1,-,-,CSASWGGRGNQPQHF
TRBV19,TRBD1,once,CASSLQGASYNEQFF
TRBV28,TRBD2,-,CASSTSGRTYEQYF
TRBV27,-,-,CASSQGSGTHQPQHF
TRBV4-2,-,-,CASSQDGPIGEQYF